This TCR beta chain is drawn from a study of blood T cells in healthy people across ages. Using a J-beta primer mix together with a sample-barcoded 5' primer, a second PCR was run for roughly 6 to 11 cycles. TCRdb recomputed calls from the 5' RACE reads with MiXCR, one row per CDR3 protein. The sample lists 750,000 or so distinct CDR3 sequences, just under 25% seen once, with 8% to 10% in the top ten. CDR1 and CDR2 (germline): PRHDT, FYEKMQ (reference sequence). This CDR3 spans 15 amino acids. Another study also made use of these data, one on T cells of mothers and their children.

The rearrangement links TRBV13 to TRBJ2-5, with 9 nucleotides matching TRBD2. The J call may be incorrect, as the DNA end agrees better with TRBJ2-7. The receptor's source is a boy aged 10-17 years in good health. The sample was blood. CDR3 loop: CASSLAGGRAYEQYF. CDR3 nucleotide sequence: TGTGCCAGCAGCTTAGCCGGCGGGAGGGCCTACGAGCAGTACTTC.